These 11 T cell receptor beta chains were sequenced from one sample in a study of a mutant IDH1 vaccine in newly diagnosed glioma. Documented time point: baseline, week 1 (first vaccination visit). The treatment was: pre-vaccination baseline after standard-of-care therapy. Data came from immunoSEQ multiplex PCR; TCRdb stores just in-frame clones and leaves some out. This sample has about 88,000 clones; approximately 80% occur once, and the top ten carry 5% to 5.5%. This specimen was PBMCs, taken from a glioma patient treated with radiotherapy, temozolomide or both. These receptors were taken from a man aged 40-49 years with glioma. Some clones in this sample may be carry-over from other donors' samples.

The chain joins TRBV2 to TRBJ2-5; 7 nucleotides line up with TRBD1. With 4 bases clipped from V and 0 bases from J, the junction kept 8 bases outside the gene matches. CDR1 and CDR2 (germline): SNHLY, FYNNEI. The CDR3 has 16 amino acids. CDR3 DNA: TGTGCCAGCAGTGCCCAGACGACAGGGAACCAAGAGACCCAGTACTTC. Its protein is CASSAQTTGNQETQYF. The full variable domain, its missing parts supplied by reference TRBV2 and TRBJ2-5, is EPEVTQTPSHQVTQMGQEVILRCVPISNHLYFYWYRQILGQKVEFLVSFYNNEISEKSEIFDDQFSVERPDGSNFTLKIRSTKLEDSAMYFCASSAQTTGNQETQYFGPGTRLLVL.

This clone was counted a single time. V usage is TRBV7-9 and J usage is TRBJ1-2; 11 nucleotides align to TRBD1. There are 15 residues in the CDR3. Germline V CDR1 and CDR2: SEHNR, FQNEAQ (reference sequence). V gave up 3 bases and J gave up 8 bases; unmatched junction bases: 8. This CDR3 is CASSLEDRGRSGYTF. CDR3 nucleotides: TGTGCCAGCAGCTTGGAGGACAGGGGGCGTTCGGGCTACACCTTC. The complete variable domain, with remaining parts taken from reference TRBV7-9 and TRBJ1-2, reads DTGVSQNPRHKITKRGQNVTFRCDPISEHNRLYWYRQTLGQGPEFLTYFQNEAQLEKSRLLSDRFSAERPKGSFSTLEIQRTEQGDSAMYLCASSLEDRGRSGYTFGSGTRLTVV.

This clone was observed a single time. The chain joins TRBV30 to TRBJ1-4; D might be TRBD1 (5 bases). Germline V lookup: CDR1 GTSNPN, CDR2 SVGIG (reference sequence). V lost 3 bases to trimming and J lost 3 bases, with 8 bases between them. The CDR3 extends over 13 amino acids. The CDR3 here is CAWRRGPNEKLFF. Here the CDR3 DNA reads TGTGCCTGGAGGCGGGGACCTAATGAAAAACTGTTTTTT.

The chain carries TRBV1 and TRBJ1-1. TRBV1 counts as a pseudogene. The CDR3 sequence is 14 residues long. The CDR3 region has the DNA TGCACCAGCAGCCAAGATTCGCAGGACGAAGAAGCTTTCTTT. It yields the protein CTSSQDSQDEEAFF.

This chain connects TRBV5-4 to TRBJ2-3; 8 nucleotides match TRBD1. The CDR3 totals 14 residues. Germline loops: CDR1 SGHNT, CDR2 YYREEE (reference sequence). V shed 4 bases, J shed 5 bases, and the junction held 6 bases outside the gene matches. The CDR3 DNA reads TGTGCCAGCAGCGGAGGGACAGGCGGAGATACGCAGTATTTT. Its protein is CASSGGTGGDTQYF.

This clone was counted once. The rearrangement joins TRBV18 to TRBJ1-4, with 8 bases matching TRBD1. This CDR3 has 16 amino acids. Per the germline V gene, CDR1 is KGHSH and CDR2 is LQKENI. Germline trimming cut 3 bases from V and 0 bases from J; bases unmatched to any gene: 3. Here the CDR3 DNA reads TGTGCCAGCTCACCCGGACAGGGTTCAACTAATGAAAAACTGTTTTTT. This encodes CASSPGQGSTNEKLFF.

The chain is built from TRBV6-5 and TRBJ2-7, with 9 bases fitting TRBD1. Germline CDR1 MNHEY, CDR2 SVGAGI. The CDR3 sequence is 16 residues long. V trimming: 0 bases; J trimming: 5 bases; junction bases outside the gene matches: 8. CDR3 region: CASSYSFRDREDEQYF. In DNA, the CDR3 is TGTGCCAGCAGTTACTCGTTCCGGGACAGGGAGGACGAGCAGTACTTC.

The CDR3 protein is CASSVNNGGELFF. CDR3 sequence (DNA): TGTGCCAGCAGTGTTAACAACGGCGGGGAGCTGTTTTTT. This chain connects TRBV6-4 to TRBJ2-2; D is undetermined. The CDR3 loop spans 13 amino acids. CDR1 is MRHNA and CDR2 is SNTAGT in the germline V gene. V lost 4 bases, J lost 7 bases, and 10 bases lay in between.

This clone was seen only a few times. CDR3: CASSLDRGLFF. The CDR3 DNA follows: TGTGCCAGCAGCTTAGACAGGGGCCTGTTTTTT. The V call is TRBV7-9, the J call TRBJ1-4, with 7 bases aligning to TRBD1. CDR1 SEHNR and CDR2 FQNEAQ come from the germline V gene (reference sequence). After removal of 1 base from V and 14 bases from J, the junction contained 1 base not matched to a gene. The CDR3 has 11 amino acids.

The V call is TRBV30, the J call TRBJ1-2; TRBD1 matches at 7 bases. This CDR3 spans 14 amino acids. V lost 2 bases, J lost 1 base, and 4 bases stayed unmatched. Germline V CDR1 and CDR2: GTSNPN, SVGIG (reference sequence). As DNA, the CDR3 is TGTGCCTGGAGTAGGGACAGACATAACTATGGCTACACCTTC. Protein product: CAWSRDRHNYGYTF.

The V call is TRBV18, the J call TRBJ2-6, with a possible D match to TRBD1 (5 bases). The CDR3 covers 16 residues. Germline assignment: CDR1 KGHSH and CDR2 LQKENI. Trimming cost V 3 bases and J 6 bases, with 15 bases left between them. Here the CDR3 DNA reads TGTGCCAGCTCACCTCCGATCGACAGCGAGGCCAACGTCCTGACTTTC. Its translation is CASSPPIDSEANVLTF.